This entry lists 8 T cell receptor beta chains sequenced from one sample in a study of blood T cell repertoires in COVID-19. Assay used: immunoSEQ multiplex PCR; TCRdb lists only in-frame clones, some missing. The table includes 150,000 to 200,000 clones, 78% detected once. Sequenced: peripheral blood. The origin of the receptors is a woman of 80 years or more with active or convalescent COVID-19.

This clone has only one observation. The CDR3: CASSLDRGSETQYF. In nucleotides, the CDR3 is TGTGCCAGCAGCTTAGACAGGGGCAGTGAGACCCAGTACTTC. The chain employs TRBV7-8 and TRBJ2-5, with 7 bases fitting TRBD1. J lost 5 bases, V lost 1 base, and 4 bases had no gene match. Looked up from germline, CDR1 is SGHVS and CDR2 is FQNEAQ. CDR3 length: 14 residues.

This chain connects TRBV3-1 (or the pseudogene TRBV3-2) to TRBJ2-1, with a weak D call TRBD2 (6 bases). V was trimmed by 3 bases and J by 7 bases, leaving 16 bases between them. This CDR3 comprises 15 residues. The germline V gene encodes CDR1 LGHDT and CDR2 YNNKEL (reference sequence). For the CDR3, the DNA is TGTGCCAGCAGCCATTCCGTACTAGCCTGGAATGAGCAGTTCTTC. Translating it yields CASSHSVLAWNEQFF.

This clone was seen a few times. The genes are TRBV2 and TRBJ1-2; no clear D. Looked up from germline, CDR1 is SNHLY and CDR2 is FYNNEI. This CDR3 contains 12 residues. V lost 4 bases and J 8 bases, leaving 11 bases between the germline ends. The CDR3 DNA follows: TGTGCCAGCAGTGGAGACACAAGGGGCTACACCTTC. As protein: CASSGDTRGYTF. Full variable domain (outside the CDR3, taken from reference TRBV2 and TRBJ1-2): EPEVTQTPSHQVTQMGQEVILRCVPISNHLYFYWYRQILGQKVEFLVSFYNNEISEKSEIFDDQFSVERPDGSNFTLKIRSTKLEDSAMYFCASSGDTRGYTFGSGTRLTVV.

This chain connects TRBV9 to TRBJ2-3; weak D call: TRBD2 (5 bases). Per germline, CDR1 SGDLS and CDR2 YYNGEE. The CDR3 sequence is 15 residues long. V lost 3 bases and J lost 0, with 11 bases in between. In nucleotides, the CDR3 is TGTGCCAGCAGCGCCCGGACTGCTAGCACAGATACGCAGTATTTT. This encodes CASSARTASTDTQYF.

CDR3 nucleotide sequence: TGTGCCACCAGTGATTCATCCGGGACAGGGGGAGCGTATGGCTACACCTTC. Translation gives CATSDSSGTGGAYGYTF. The V and J genes are TRBV24-1 and TRBJ1-2; 11 bases align to TRBD1. The CDR3 runs to 17 residues. Germline V gene lookup returns CDR1 KGHDR and CDR2 SFDVKD. After removal of 2 bases from V and 5 bases from J, the junction contained 9 bases not matched to a gene.

This clone has just one count. The rearrangement uses TRBV12-3 or TRBV12-4 and TRBJ1-2; tentative D call: TRBD1 (5 bases). This CDR3 has 13 amino acids. V was trimmed by 5 bases and J by 5 bases, leaving 12 bases between them. The CDR3 is CASSTGPEYGYTF. CDR3 DNA: TGTGCCAGCAGTACAGGACCAGAGTATGGCTACACCTTC.

Remarks on this clone: The junction and the germline gene differ at one end; a read error may be behind it. The chain links TRBV5-4 to TRBJ2-1, with D perhaps TRBD2 (5 bases). CDR3 size: 14 residues. The V gene's germline CDR1 is SGHNT and CDR2 YYREEE (reference sequence). CDR3 sequence (DNA): TGTGCCAGCAGCTTGGGCCCTGACTATCCCCCCGGCGTCTTC. Translation gives CASSLGPDYPPGVF.

V usage is TRBV5-1 and J usage is TRBJ1-2; the D gene is possibly TRBD1 (6 bases). The CDR3 sequence is 15 residues long. V gave up 3 bases and J gave up 2 bases, with 14 bases separating them. The V gene's germline CDR1 is SGHRS and CDR2 YFSETQ. Written as DNA, the CDR3 is TGCGCCAGCAGCTCGGACTCACAGGGAAACTATGGCTACACCTTC. It yields the protein CASSSDSQGNYGYTF.